This T cell receptor beta chain came from a study of preoperative IRX-2 immunotherapy in early breast cancer. Germline V lookup: CDR1 MNHGY, CDR2 SAAAGT. The CDR3 extends over 15 amino acids. The V end was cut by 0 bases, the J end by 5 bases, with 13 bases between. Described treatment: preoperative locoregional IRX-2 cytokine immunotherapy. This phase Ib study tested locoregional IRX-2 cytokine immunotherapy given before surgery. The method was immunoSEQ multiplex PCR; TCRdb's version includes in-frame clones alone and lacks a portion of them. This table holds 90,000 to 100,000 clones, 86% found once.

V and J are TRBV6-8 and TRBJ1-1, with D hard to call. This TCR came from a human donor with breast cancer. The sample consisted of tumor tissue, taken after IRX-2 immunotherapy. The CDR3 DNA reads TGTGCCAGCAGTTACTCTCGGCAGGTCTCGACTGAAGCTTTCTTT. Residues: CASSYSRQVSTEAFF.